A single TCR beta chain is shown here with its context. Its recognized antigen is unknown. No clone much larger than this one lies a single base away; base qualities are absent. Including the terminal cysteine and phenylalanine, the CDR3 comprises 16 residues. Of all the DNA, just the CDR3 is kept, 48 bases in frame from base 1. The germline V gene gives CDR1 as SNHLY and CDR2 as FYNNEI. At the junction V is shortened by 4 bases and J by 4 bases; bases outside the gene matches: 7. The method was RT-PCR. Sequencing instrument: Illumina HiSeq 2500. TCRdb cleaned the public reads at Q25 with fastp, built clones with MiXCR and kept in-frame beta chains. Identical CDR3 protein sequences are pooled into one entry, listed with their most common genes and DNA. The sample table lists about 160,000 distinct CDR3 sequences, roughly 10% of them with a count of one. Approximately 35% of the sample is in the top ten clones.

The sample belongs to a study of response to subunit inactivated influenza vaccine (dated by TCRdb to 2016 to 2018). For the wider study: Deep quantitative T cell receptor repertoire profiling was used in the study to track responses to a trivalent subunit inactivated influenza vaccine. What the work shows at the level of the full study, not this receptor alone: The authors suggested that each seasonal influenza vaccination may recruit only a limited number of new T cells.

The TCR was taken from a man in his fifties or sixties who received an inactivated influenza vaccine. Donor details come from another sample of the same person, matched by shared clones. The V and J segments used are TRBV2 and TRBJ2-1, with 10 bases aligning to TRBD2. Source: CD8+ T cells sorted from PBMCs, taken around 2 years after vaccination. The CDR3 here reads CASSVSSGGAYNEQFF. The nucleotide sequence reads TGTGCCAGCAGTGTCTCAAGCGGGGGGGCGTACAATGAGCAGTTCTTC.